This is a list of T cell receptor beta chains from one sample in a study of cytomegalovirus exposure and HLA in healthy donors. The assay was immunoSEQ multiplex PCR, and TCRdb's table has in-frame clones only and misses some. Among 55,000 to 65,000 clones listed, around 96% were seen once. Sequencing was done on a sample of PBMCs. The source is a man younger than 30 in good health and CMV-seronegative. Both conserved end residues are part of each CDR3. The order of the fields is clone size, V gene, D gene, J gene, CDR3 length, CDR3 DNA, CDR3 protein. D genes are given only for firm matches. Rows may omit the clone size; those that give it use once, few, many or a size class.

>-|TRBV11-2|TRBD2|TRBJ2-1|15
TGTGCCAGCAGCTTAACTAGCGGGCCTTACAATGAGCAGTTCTTC
CASSLTSGPYNEQFF
>-|TRBV28|-|TRBJ1-5|16
TGTGCCAGCAGTTCACTCCCCGGGAGGGGCAGGCAGCCCCAGCATTTT
CASSSLPGRGRQPQHF
>-|TRBV7-9|-|TRBJ2-4|14
TGTGCCAGCAGCACCCAAGGAGGGGAAGGCATTCAGTACTTC
CASSTQGGEGIQYF
>-|TRBV7-8|-|TRBJ2-7|13
TGTGCCAGCAGCCTGTCCGGGACACACGAGCAGTACTTC
CASSLSGTHEQYF
>-|TRBV7-2|TRBD1|TRBJ2-5|14
TGTGCCAGCAGCCGTCGGACAGGGGATGAGACCCAGTACTTC
CASSRRTGDETQYF
>-|TRBV5-1|-|TRBJ2-1|13
TGCGCCAGCAGCTTGGCCTATATTAATGAGCAGTTCTTC
CASSLAYINEQFF
>-|TRBV18|-|TRBJ1-4|14
TGTGCCAGCTCACCCGGTGGGCTGGGTGAAAAACTGTTTTTT
CASSPGGLGEKLFF
>-|TRBV28|-|TRBJ2-1|17
TGTGCCAGCAACAGAAAAACGCGGGCCTCCTGGGGGGATGAGCAGTTCTTC
CASNRKTRASWGDEQFF
>few|TRBV6-1|-|TRBJ1-1|15
TGTGCCAGCAGTGAAGCCTCCGAGGGTAGCACTGAAGCTTTCTTT
CASSEASEGSTEAFF
>-|TRBV27|-|TRBJ2-6|15
TGTGCCAGCAGTTTCGGGAGCTCTGGGGCCAACGTCCTGACTTTC
CASSFGSSGANVLTF
>-|TRBV7-2|TRBD2|TRBJ2-7|16
TGTGCCAGCAGCTCCCTGGGTAGCGGGAGGGGCTACGAGCAGTACTTC
CASSSLGSGRGYEQYF
>-|TRBV19|-|TRBJ1-5|15
TGTGCCAGTAGTACGCCCACAGGGACGGGACAGCCCCAGCATTTT
CASSTPTGTGQPQHF
>-|TRBV9|-|TRBJ1-2|16
TGTGCCAGCAGCGTAAGTTCGGGGGGGGCGCGGACCGGCTACACCTTC
CASSVSSGGARTGYTF
>-|TRBV19|TRBD1|TRBJ1-4|16
TGTGCCAGCGCAATCTCCGGGACAGGGGACTATGAAAAACTGTTTTTT
CASAISGTGDYEKLFF
>-|TRBV7-9|TRBD2|TRBJ2-3|14
TGTGCCAGCAGAGGACTAGCAGTTACAGATACGCAGTATTTT
CASRGLAVTDTQYF
>-|TRBV7-9|-|TRBJ2-5|16
TGTGCCAGCAGTTTAAGTCTGGAACAGGGCCGAGAGACCCAGTACTTC
CASSLSLEQGRETQYF
>-|TRBV29-1|TRBD1|TRBJ2-1|17
TGCAGCGTCCTATCGAACCCGCTCCCGGGACAGGGGACGACTCAGTTCTTC
CSVLSNPLPGQGTTQFF
>once|TRBV5-6|TRBD2|TRBJ2-2|17
TGTGCCAGCAGCCCCAGCTCGGCGGGAGGATTGACCGGGGAGCTGTTTTTT
CASSPSSAGGLTGELFF